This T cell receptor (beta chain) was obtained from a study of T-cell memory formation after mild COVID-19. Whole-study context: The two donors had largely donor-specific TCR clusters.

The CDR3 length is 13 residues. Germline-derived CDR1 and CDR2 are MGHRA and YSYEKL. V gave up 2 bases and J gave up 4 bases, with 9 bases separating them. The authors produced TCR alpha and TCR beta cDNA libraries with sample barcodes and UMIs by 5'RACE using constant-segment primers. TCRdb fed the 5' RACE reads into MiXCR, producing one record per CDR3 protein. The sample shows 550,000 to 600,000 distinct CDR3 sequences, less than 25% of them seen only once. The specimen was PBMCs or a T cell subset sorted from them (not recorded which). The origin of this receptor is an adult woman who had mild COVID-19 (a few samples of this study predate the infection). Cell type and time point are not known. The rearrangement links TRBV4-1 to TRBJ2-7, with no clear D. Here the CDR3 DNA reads TGCGCCAGCAGCCAAACGGAAGCGTACGAGCAGTACTTC. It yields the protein CASSQTEAYEQYF.